This T cell receptor beta chain appears in the sequencing data of a study of neurological immune-mediated disorders. General study points: Multiple sclerosis was found to have the least TCR clonal expansion, below healthy controls, and HTLV-1-associated myelopathy the most.

One entry per CDR3 protein results from TCRdb running MiXCR on the 5' RACE reads. The repertoire holds some 10,000 distinct CDR3 sequences, 21% seen once, with around 46% in the top ten. Trimming removed 7 bases from V and 4 bases from J, with 8 bases in between. The CDR3 consists of 13 residues. This clonotype was observed many times. The antigen is unknown. The sorted-subset TCR libraries were prepared using some 980,000 CD4+ or CD8+ T cells as the starting material. The receptor's source is an older woman with HTLV-1-associated myelopathy (HAM/TSP). What was sequenced was CD8+ T cells from blood. The rearrangement uses TRBV12-3 or TRBV12-4 and TRBJ2-6; perhaps TRBD1 as D (6 bases). The CDR3 reads CASTGVGANVLTF. The CDR3 DNA reads TGTGCCAGCACAGGGGTAGGGGCCAACGTCCTGACTTTC.